This passage covers 5 T cell receptor beta chains from one sample sequenced in a study of OX40 agonist ivuxolimab in advanced cancers. Only in-frame clones appear in the TCRdb table, and some are missing; sequencing was by immunoSEQ multiplex PCR. The repertoire consists of about 20,000 clones, with 75% to 95% occurring once and the leading ten covering roughly 58%. Here the sequenced sample was CD4+ or CD8+ T cells sorted from blood, taken in a trial of the OX40 agonist ivuxolimab. The receptor set was obtained from an adult with an advanced solid tumor such as melanoma, head and neck, liver or kidney cancer.

The chain uses TRBV11-2 and TRBJ1-6; no clear D gene. CDR1 and CDR2 from the germline V gene are SGHAT and FQNNGV. This CDR3 region has 16 residues. V was cut by 0 bases and J by 0 bases, with 6 bases left in between. As DNA, the CDR3 is TGTGCCAGCAGCTTAGAAGGGAGCTCCTATAATTCACCCCTCCACTTT. Its protein is CASSLEGSSYNSPLHF.

This chain links TRBV30 with TRBJ1-6, with 7 bases aligning to TRBD1. CDR1 is GTSNPN and CDR2 is SVGIG in the germline V gene (reference sequence). The CDR3 spans 13 residues. V gave up 3 bases and J gave up 9 bases; unmatched junction bases: 5. The CDR3 here is CAWSGQEGSPLHF. The CDR3 DNA reads as TGTGCCTGGAGCGGACAGGAGGGTTCACCCCTCCACTTT.

The CDR3 DNA reads TGTGCCAGCAGTGCCAAGGACAGCTACTATGGCTACACCTTC. This translates into CASSAKDSYYGYTF. This chain links TRBV6-1 with TRBJ1-2; TRBD1 is a possible D gene (6 bases). V lost 4 bases to trimming and J lost 3 bases, with 12 bases between them. Per germline, CDR1 MNHNS and CDR2 SASEGT. The CDR3 covers 14 residues.

The DNA of the CDR3 is TGTGCCAGTCCCAGCAGACCTTCGGGACTAGCCGTCTACGAGCAGTACTTC. The encoded protein is CASPSRPSGLAVYEQYF. The chain uses TRBV19 and TRBJ2-7; TRBD2 matches at 9 bases. This CDR3 is built from 17 residues. CDR1 and CDR2 from the germline V gene are LNHDA and SQIVND (reference sequence). V was clipped by 8 bases and J by 3 bases; unmatched bases: 17.

V and J are TRBV2 and TRBJ2-5; no clear D gene. CDR3 length: 13 amino acids. Germline V CDR1 and CDR2: SNHLY, FYNNEI. V was cut by 3 bases and J by 4 bases, with 9 bases left in between. CDR3 loop: CASSDRSGETQYF. The CDR3 coding sequence is TGTGCCAGCAGTGACAGATCGGGAGAGACCCAGTACTTC.